This TCR beta chain is from a study of blood T cell repertoires in COVID-19. The wider study: T cells, B-cell-depleted T cells, or PBMCs supplied cDNA or gDNA.

The sample holds one count of this clone. Germline V gene sequence: CDR1 SGDLS, CDR2 YYNGEE. The length of the CDR3 is 14 residues. Unmatched junction bases numbered 5, after V lost 4 bases and J lost 4 bases. Generated by immunoSEQ multiplex PCR, the TCRdb table keeps only in-frame clones and is missing some. Of fewer than 350,000 clones in the sample, 85% were seen once. Each recovered donor of Cohort 3 presented with two negative PCRs, clearance, or symptom resolution. The clonotype comes from a woman in her forties or fifties who had recovered from COVID-19. The chain links TRBV9 to TRBJ2-1, with TRBD2 matching 7 bases. Sequencing was performed on PBMCs or T cells enriched from blood (not recorded which). For the CDR3, the DNA is TGTGCCAGCAGCCTTTTCGGGGGGTACAATGAGCAGTTCTTC. Translation: CASSLFGGYNEQFF.